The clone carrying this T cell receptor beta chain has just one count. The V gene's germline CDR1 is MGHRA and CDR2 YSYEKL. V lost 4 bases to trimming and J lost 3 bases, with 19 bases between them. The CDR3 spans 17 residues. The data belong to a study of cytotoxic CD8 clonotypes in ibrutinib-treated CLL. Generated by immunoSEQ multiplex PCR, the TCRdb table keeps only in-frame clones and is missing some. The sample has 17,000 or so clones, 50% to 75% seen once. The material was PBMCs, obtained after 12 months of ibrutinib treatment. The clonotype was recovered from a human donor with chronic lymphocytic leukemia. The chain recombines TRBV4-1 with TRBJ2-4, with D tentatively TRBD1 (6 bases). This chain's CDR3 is CASSLVGAHGGKNIQYF. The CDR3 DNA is TGCGCCAGCAGCCTCGTGGGGGCTCATGGGGGCAAAAACATTCAGTACTTC.